The clone carrying this T cell receptor (beta chain) appeared a few times. Germline V gene sequence: CDR1 LNHDA, CDR2 SQIVND (reference sequence). The germline V and J ends were trimmed by 6 bases and 2 bases, with 12 bases remaining between them. The CDR3 length is 14 residues. The data were taken from a study of early T cells in non-severe SARS-CoV-2 infection. Unique molecular identifiers tagged individual cDNA molecules. TCRdb redid the calling of the 5' RACE reads with MiXCR, one entry per CDR3 protein. Of about 56,000 distinct CDR3 sequences listed, over 12% were seen once; the top ten hold over 4%.

The chain carries TRBV19 and TRBJ2-3, with D tentatively TRBD1 (5 bases). The TCR comes from an adult who was a healthcare worker with PCR-confirmed SARS-CoV-2 infection or an uninfected control (not recorded which). This specimen consisted of whole blood, obtained at baseline. The CDR3 here is CASSPGQVTDTQYF. The CDR3 DNA sequence: TGTGCCAGTAGCCCTGGACAAGTCACAGATACGCAGTATTTT.